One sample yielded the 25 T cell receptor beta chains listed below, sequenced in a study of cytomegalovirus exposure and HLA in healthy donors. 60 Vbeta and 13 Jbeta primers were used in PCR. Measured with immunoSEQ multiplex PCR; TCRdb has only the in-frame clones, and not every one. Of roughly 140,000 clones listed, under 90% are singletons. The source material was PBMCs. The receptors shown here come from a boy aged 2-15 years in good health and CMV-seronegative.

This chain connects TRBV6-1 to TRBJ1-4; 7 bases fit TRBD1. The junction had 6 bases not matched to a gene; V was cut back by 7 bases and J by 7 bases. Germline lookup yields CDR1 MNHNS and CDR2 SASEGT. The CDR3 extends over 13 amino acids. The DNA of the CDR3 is TGTGCCAGCATTAGGGGGCGTCGTGAAAAACTGTTTTTT. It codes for CASIRGRREKLFF.

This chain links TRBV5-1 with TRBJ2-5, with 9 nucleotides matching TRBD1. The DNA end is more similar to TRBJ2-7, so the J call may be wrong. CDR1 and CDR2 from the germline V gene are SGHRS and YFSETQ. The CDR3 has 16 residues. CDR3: CASSLIGTGRFDEQYF. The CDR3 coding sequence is TGCGCCAGCAGCTTGATCGGGACAGGGAGATTTGACGAGCAGTACTTC.

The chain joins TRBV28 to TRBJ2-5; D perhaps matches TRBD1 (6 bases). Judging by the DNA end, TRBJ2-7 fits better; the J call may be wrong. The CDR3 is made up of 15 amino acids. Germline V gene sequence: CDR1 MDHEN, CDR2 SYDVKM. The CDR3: CASRSFDRSSYEQYF. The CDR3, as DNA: TGTGCCAGCAGGTCCTTCGACAGGTCCTCCTACGAGCAGTACTTC.

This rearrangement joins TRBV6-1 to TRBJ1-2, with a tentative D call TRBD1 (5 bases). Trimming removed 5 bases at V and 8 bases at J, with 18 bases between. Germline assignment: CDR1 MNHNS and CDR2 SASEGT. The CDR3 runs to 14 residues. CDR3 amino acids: CASSLLGGFNGYTF. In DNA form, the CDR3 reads TGTGCCAGCAGTTTACTCGGGGGATTCAACGGCTACACCTTC.

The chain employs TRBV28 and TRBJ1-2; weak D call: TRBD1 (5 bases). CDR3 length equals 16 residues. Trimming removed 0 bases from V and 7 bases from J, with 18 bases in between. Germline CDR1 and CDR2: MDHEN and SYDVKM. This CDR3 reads CASSLWGVRERGGYTF. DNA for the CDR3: TGTGCCAGCAGTTTATGGGGTGTTAGGGAAAGGGGTGGCTACACCTTC.

The CDR3 DNA reads as TGTGCCAGCAGCTTTGATTCAGGGTCGAAAGCTTTCTTT. This encodes CASSFDSGSKAFF. The chain recombines TRBV7-2 with TRBJ1-1, with D possibly TRBD1 on 5 matching bases. Germline V lookup: CDR1 SGHTA, CDR2 FQGNSA. The CDR3 loop spans 13 amino acids. Deletions cut 3 bases from V and 9 bases from J, with 14 bases between.

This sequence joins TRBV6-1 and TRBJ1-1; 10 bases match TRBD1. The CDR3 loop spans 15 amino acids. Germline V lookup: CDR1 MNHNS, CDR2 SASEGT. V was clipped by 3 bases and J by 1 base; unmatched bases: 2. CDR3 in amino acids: CASSDRTGGNTEAFF. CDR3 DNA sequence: TGTGCCAGCAGTGACCGGACAGGGGGGAACACTGAAGCTTTCTTT.

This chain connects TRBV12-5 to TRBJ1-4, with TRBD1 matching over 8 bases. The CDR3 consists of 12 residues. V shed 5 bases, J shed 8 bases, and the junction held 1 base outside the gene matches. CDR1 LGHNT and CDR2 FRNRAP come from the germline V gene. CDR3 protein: CASGDRGEKLFF. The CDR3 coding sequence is TGTGCTAGTGGTGACAGGGGAGAAAAACTGTTTTTT. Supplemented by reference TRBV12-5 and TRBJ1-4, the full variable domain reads DARVTQTPRHKVTEMGQEVTMRCQPILGHNTVFWYRQTMMQGLELLAYFRNRAPLDDSGMPKDRFSAEMPDATLATLKIQPSEPRDSAVYFCASGDRGEKLFFGSGTQLSVL.

CDR3 coding DNA: TGTGCCAGCAGCCAAGACGTCGGCTATGGCTACACCTTC. It codes for CASSQDVGYGYTF. The chain uses TRBV14 and TRBJ1-2; D gene uncertain. V shed 0 bases and J shed 4 bases, with 6 bases lying between them. Germline V gives CDR1 SGHDN, CDR2 FVKESK. The length of the CDR3 is 13 residues. Drawing the rest from reference TRBV14 and TRBJ1-2, the complete variable domain is EAGVTQFPSHSVIEKGQTVTLRCDPISGHDNLYWYRRVMGKEIKFLLHFVKESKQDESGMPNNRFLAERTGGTYSTLKVQPAELEDSGVYFCASSQDVGYGYTFGSGTRLTVV.

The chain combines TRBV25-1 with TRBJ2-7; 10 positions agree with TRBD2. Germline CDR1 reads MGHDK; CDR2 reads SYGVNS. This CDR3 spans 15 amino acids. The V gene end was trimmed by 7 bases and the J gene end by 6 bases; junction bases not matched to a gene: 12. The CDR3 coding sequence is TGTGCCAGCAAGTTTGAGGCTAGCGGGAGAGGCGAGCAGTACTTC. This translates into CASKFEASGRGEQYF.

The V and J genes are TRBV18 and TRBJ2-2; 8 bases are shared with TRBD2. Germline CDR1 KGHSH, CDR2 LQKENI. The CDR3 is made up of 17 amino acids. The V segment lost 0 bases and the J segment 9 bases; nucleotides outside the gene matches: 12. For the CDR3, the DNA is TGTGCCAGCTCACCACCGGAGCGGGGGCGACAAAGGAGGGAGCTGTTTTTT. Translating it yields CASSPPERGRQRRELFF.

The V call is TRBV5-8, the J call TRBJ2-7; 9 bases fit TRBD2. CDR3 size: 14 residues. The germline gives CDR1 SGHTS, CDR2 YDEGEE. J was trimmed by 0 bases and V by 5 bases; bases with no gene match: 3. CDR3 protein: CASRKRGASYEQYF. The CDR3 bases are TGTGCCAGCAGGAAGCGGGGGGCCTCCTACGAGCAGTACTTC. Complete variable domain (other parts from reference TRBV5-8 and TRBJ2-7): EAGVTQSPTHLIKTRGQQATLRCSPISGHTSVYWYQQALGLGLQFLLWYDEGEERNRGNFPPRFSGRQFPNYSSELNVNALELEDSALYLCASRKRGASYEQYFGPGTRLTVT.

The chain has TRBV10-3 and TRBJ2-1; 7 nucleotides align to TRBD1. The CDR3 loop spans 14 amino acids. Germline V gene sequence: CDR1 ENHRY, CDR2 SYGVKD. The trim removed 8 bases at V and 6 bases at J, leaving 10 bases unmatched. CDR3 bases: TGTGCCATCTCCGTAAAGGGGGCGGTCAATGAGCAGTTCTTC. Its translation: CAISVKGAVNEQFF.

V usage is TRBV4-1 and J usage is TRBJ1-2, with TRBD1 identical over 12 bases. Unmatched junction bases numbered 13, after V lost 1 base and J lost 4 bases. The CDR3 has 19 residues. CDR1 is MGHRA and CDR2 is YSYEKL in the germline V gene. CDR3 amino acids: CASSQVIRDRGRESYGYTF. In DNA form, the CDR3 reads TGCGCCAGCAGCCAAGTGATTCGGGACAGGGGGCGAGAGTCCTATGGCTACACCTTC.

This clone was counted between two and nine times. CDR3 sequence (DNA): TGTGCCAGCAGCGTACGGAGACAGTCCTGGGCAGATACGCAGTATTTT. It specifies CASSVRRQSWADTQYF. The chain couples TRBV9 to TRBJ2-3; the D gene is possibly TRBD1 (5 bases). In germline, CDR1 is SGDLS, CDR2 YYNGEE. V was shortened by 1 base and J by 4 bases, with 16 bases between the two germline ends. CDR3 length: 16 residues.

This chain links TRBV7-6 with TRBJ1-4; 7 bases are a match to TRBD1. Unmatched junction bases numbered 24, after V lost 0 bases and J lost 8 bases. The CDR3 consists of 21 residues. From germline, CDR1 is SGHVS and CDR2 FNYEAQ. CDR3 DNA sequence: TGTGCCAGCAGCTTAGCGCTGTTGACAGGGTCAGCTGCCTTTCCTGGAGAAAAACTGTTTTTT. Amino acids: CASSLALLTGSAAFPGEKLFF.

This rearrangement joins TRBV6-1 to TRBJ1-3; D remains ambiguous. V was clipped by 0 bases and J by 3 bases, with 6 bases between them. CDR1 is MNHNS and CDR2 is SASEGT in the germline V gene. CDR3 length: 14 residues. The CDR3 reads CASSEAPGGNTIYF. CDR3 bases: TGTGCCAGCAGTGAAGCTCCAGGTGGAAACACCATATATTTT.

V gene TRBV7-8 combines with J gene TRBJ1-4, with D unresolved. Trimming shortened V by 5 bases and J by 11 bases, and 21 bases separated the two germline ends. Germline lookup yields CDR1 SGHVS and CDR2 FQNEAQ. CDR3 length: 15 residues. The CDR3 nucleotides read TGTGCCAGCAGCCCAGTTCGGGTTTTAGTTGGGAAACTGTTTTTT. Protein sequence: CASSPVRVLVGKLFF.

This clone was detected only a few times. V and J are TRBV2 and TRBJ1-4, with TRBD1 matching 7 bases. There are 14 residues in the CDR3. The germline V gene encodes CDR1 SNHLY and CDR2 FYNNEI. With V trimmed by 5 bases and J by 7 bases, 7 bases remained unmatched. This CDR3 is CASSPTGYGEKLFF. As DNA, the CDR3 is TGTGCCAGCAGTCCGACAGGGTACGGTGAAAAACTGTTTTTT.

The CDR3 reads CASSLAARTYEQYF. Here the CDR3 DNA reads TGTGCCAGCAGCTTAGCCGCGAGAACCTACGAGCAGTACTTC. The chain has TRBV7-2 and TRBJ2-7, with D uncertain. Germline V lookup: CDR1 SGHTA, CDR2 FQGNSA. V lost 0 bases and J 2 bases, leaving 8 bases between the germline ends. The CDR3 covers 14 residues.

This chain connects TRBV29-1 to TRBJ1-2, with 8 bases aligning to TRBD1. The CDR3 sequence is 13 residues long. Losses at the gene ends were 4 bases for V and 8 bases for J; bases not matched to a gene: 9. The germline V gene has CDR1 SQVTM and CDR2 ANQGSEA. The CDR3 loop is CSVVSRGLGGYTF. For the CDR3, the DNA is TGCAGCGTTGTATCCAGGGGGCTGGGGGGCTACACCTTC.

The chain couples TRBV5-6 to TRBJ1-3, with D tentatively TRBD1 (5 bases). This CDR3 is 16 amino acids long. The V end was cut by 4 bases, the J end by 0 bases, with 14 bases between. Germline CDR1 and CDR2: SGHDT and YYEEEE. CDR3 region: CASSPETDPSGNTIYF. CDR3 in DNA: TGTGCCAGCAGCCCCGAGACAGACCCCTCTGGAAACACCATATATTTT.

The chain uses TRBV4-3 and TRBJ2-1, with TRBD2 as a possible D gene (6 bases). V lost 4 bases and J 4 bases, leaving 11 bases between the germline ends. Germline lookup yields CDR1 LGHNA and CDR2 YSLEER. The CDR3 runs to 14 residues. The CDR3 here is CASSLAELYNEQFF. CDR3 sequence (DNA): TGCGCCAGCAGCCTAGCGGAGCTGTACAATGAGCAGTTCTTC.

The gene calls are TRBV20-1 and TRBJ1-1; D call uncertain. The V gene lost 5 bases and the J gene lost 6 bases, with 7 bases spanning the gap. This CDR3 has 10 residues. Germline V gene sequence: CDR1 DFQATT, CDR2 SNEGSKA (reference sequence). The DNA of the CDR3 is TGCAGTGCTGCGATGGCTGAAGCTTTCTTT. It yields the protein CSAAMAEAFF.

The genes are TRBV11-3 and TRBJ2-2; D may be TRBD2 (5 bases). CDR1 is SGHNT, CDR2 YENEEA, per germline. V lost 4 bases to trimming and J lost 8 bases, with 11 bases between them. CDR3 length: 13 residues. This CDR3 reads CASSSLRGGELFF. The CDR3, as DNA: TGTGCCAGCAGCTCCCTCCGGGGTGGGGAGCTGTTTTTT. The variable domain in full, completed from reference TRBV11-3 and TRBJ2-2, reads EAGVVQSPRYKIIEKKQPVAFWCNPISGHNTLYWYLQNLGQGPELLIRYENEEAVDDSQLPKDRFSAERLKGVDSTLKIQPAELGDSAVYLCASSSLRGGELFFGEGSRLTVL.